Listed here is a single T cell receptor beta chain. This entry is derived from a study of cytomegalovirus exposure and HLA in healthy donors. J lost 4 bases, V lost 0 bases, and 7 bases had no gene match. The CDR3 consists of 18 residues. Germline V lookup: CDR1 SGHAT, CDR2 FQDESV (reference sequence). The repertoire was sequenced with immunoSEQ multiplex PCR; TCRdb's copy has only in-frame clones and lacks some. Of 120,000 or so clones in the sample, around 95% were seen once. The receptor was isolated from a man aged 18-30 years in good health and CMV-seronegative. Material for sequencing was PBMCs. The chain links TRBV11-1 to TRBJ2-2; TRBD2 matches 11 bases. The CDR3 reads CASSLATSGSWSTGELFF. Written as DNA, the CDR3 is TGTGCCAGCAGCTTAGCAACTAGCGGGAGTTGGAGCACCGGGGAGCTGTTTTTT.